Below, 19 T cell receptor beta chains from the same sample are listed, as sequenced in a study of T cell repertoires in cytomegalovirus infection. These TCRs' antigens remain unknown. TCRdb re-derived calls from the reads in MiXCR, one entry per CDR3 protein. The sample carries approximately 990,000 distinct CDR3 sequences, around 32% recorded once. The sequences come from cultured CD8+ T cells from PBMCs, collected from culture after CMV antigen stimulation. These receptors were collected from a human donor in good health (CMV status not recorded). Some clones in this sample may be carry-over from other donors' samples.

The chain recombines TRBV7-8 with TRBJ1-2, with D hard to call. CDR3 length equals 13 residues. Germline CDR1 is SGHVS and CDR2 is FQNEAQ. The V gene lost 0 bases and the J gene lost 3 bases, with 5 bases spanning the gap. In DNA, the CDR3 is TGTGCCAGCAGCTTAGCGAGGGACTATGGCTACACCTTC. Amino acids: CASSLARDYGYTF.

This clonotype was detected only a few times. V usage is TRBV15 and J usage is TRBJ2-1; TRBD1 matches at 9 bases. Losses at the gene ends were 8 bases for V and 4 bases for J; bases not matched to a gene: 12. The germline CDR1 and CDR2 sequences are LNHNV and YYDKDF (reference sequence). This CDR3 is built from 16 residues. The CDR3 loop is CATGDRAYTNYNEQFF. The CDR3 DNA reads TGTGCCACCGGGGACAGGGCGTATACTAATTACAATGAGCAGTTCTTC.

This clonotype has a count of ten or more. The chain combines TRBV19 with TRBJ2-7, with D possibly matching TRBD2 (6 bases). V was trimmed by 3 bases and J by 3 bases, leaving 15 bases between them. CDR1 and CDR2 (germline): LNHDA, SQIVND (reference sequence). This CDR3 contains 15 residues. CDR3 coding DNA: TGTGCCAGTAGTATGAGGGGACGGGGGATCTACGAGCAGTACTTC. It translates to CASSMRGRGIYEQYF. Supplemented by reference TRBV19 and TRBJ2-7, the full variable domain reads DGGITQSPKYLFRKEGQNVTLSCEQNLNHDAMYWYRQDPGQGLRLIYYSQIVNDFQKGDIAEGYSVSREKKESFPLTVTSAQKNPTAFYLCASSMRGRGIYEQYFGPGTRLTVT.

This clonotype has just one count. The rearrangement links TRBV7-9 to TRBJ1-6, with a tentative D call TRBD1 (5 bases). The CDR3 extends over 13 amino acids. Germline CDR1 and CDR2: SEHNR and FQNEAQ (reference sequence). V was pared by 5 bases and J by 14 bases, with 16 bases between. The CDR3 sequence: CASSPEGIQTLHF. CDR3 DNA sequence: TGTGCCAGCAGCCCAGAGGGGATTCAGACCCTCCACTTT.

The rearrangement uses TRBV7-9 and TRBJ1-4, with a weak D call TRBD1 (6 bases). The V gene lost 5 bases and the J gene lost 6 bases, with 16 bases spanning the gap. Germline V CDR1 and CDR2: SEHNR, FQNEAQ (reference sequence). The CDR3 length is 15 residues. The CDR3 DNA reads as TGTGCCAGCAGCCCCGACAGGACCAGTGATGAAAAACTGTTTTTT. It codes for CASSPDRTSDEKLFF.

J is TRBJ2-2 and V is TRBV7-2; no definite D call. The V gene's germline CDR1 is SGHTA and CDR2 FQGNSA. CDR3 length: 12 residues. V was shortened by 10 bases and J by 9 bases, with 15 bases between the two germline ends. CDR3 residues: CATSPLDRELFF. The CDR3, as DNA: TGTGCCACGAGCCCCTTGGATCGGGAGCTGTTTTTT.

With respect to this clonotype: Germline is not matched at one junction end, which may reflect a read error. The CDR3 DNA follows: TGTACCAGCACCTACCCCGGGGGCCTCGAAACGGGCGAGCAGTTCTTC. It yields the protein CTSTYPGGLETGEQFF. The chain recombines TRBV12-3 or TRBV12-4 with TRBJ2-1, with D perhaps matching TRBD1 or TRBD2 (6 bases each). The length of the CDR3 is 16 residues.

Remarks on this clonotype: Given the absence of the conserved phenylalanine or tryptophan at the CDR3 end, a read error is likely. The chain recombines TRBV7-4 with TRBJ2-5; D unclear. V dropped 1 base and J dropped 3 bases, with 6 bases sitting between them. CDR1 and CDR2 (germline): SGHVT, SQSDAQ. This CDR3 spans 13 amino acids. CDR3 nucleotide sequence: TGTGCCAGCAGCTTAGGAGGAGAAGAGACCCAGTACTAC. Protein product: CASSLGGEETQYY.

The chain has TRBV7-8 and TRBJ2-2; D may be TRBD1 (5 bases). Per the germline V gene, CDR1 is SGHVS and CDR2 is FQNEAQ. This CDR3 has 13 residues. Trimming cost V 7 bases and J 5 bases, with 11 bases left between them. CDR3 sequence: CASNKGRTGELFF. The CDR3 DNA sequence: TGTGCCAGCAACAAGGGGCGAACCGGGGAGCTGTTTTTT.

The genes are TRBV7-9 and TRBJ2-7; D remains unclear. Trimming pared 5 bases from V and 7 bases from J, leaving 15 bases between. Germline assignment: CDR1 SEHNR and CDR2 FQNEAQ (reference sequence). This CDR3 is built from 13 residues. The CDR3 DNA is TGTGCCAGCAGCCCCGGACCTGGGAAGGAGCAGTACTTC. Protein product: CASSPGPGKEQYF.

This clonotype was picked up a small number of times. The chain recombines TRBV6-6 with TRBJ2-3; 8 positions match TRBD2. In germline, CDR1 is MNHNY, CDR2 SVGAGI (reference sequence). Trimming at V came to 1 base and at J to 0 bases, leaving 3 bases not matched to a gene. The CDR3 has 16 amino acids. The CDR3 region is CASSYLRGGSTDTQYF. CDR3 coding DNA: TGTGCCAGCAGTTACTTACGGGGGGGGAGCACAGATACGCAGTATTTT.

This clonotype came up many times. The V call is TRBV12-3 or TRBV12-4, the J call TRBJ2-1; D perhaps matches TRBD2 (6 bases). This CDR3 is built from 17 residues. V was pared by 6 bases and J by 1 base, with 19 bases between. CDR3 DNA sequence: TGTGCCAGCAGCTACCGACTAGAGCGATATTCCTACAATGAGCAGTTCTTC. Protein: CASSYRLERYSYNEQFF.

The V gene is TRBV7-9, the J gene TRBJ2-7; D is unclear. Trimming removed 4 bases at V and 6 bases at J, with 10 bases between. From germline, CDR1 is SEHNR and CDR2 FQNEAQ (reference sequence). The CDR3 is 12 residues long. The CDR3 loop is CASSSAGGEQYV. In nucleotides, the CDR3 is TGTGCCAGCAGCTCCGCCGGCGGCGAGCAGTACGTC.

The chain has TRBV7-8 and TRBJ2-7, with 8 bases fitting TRBD1. The V gene end was trimmed by 5 bases and the J gene end by 2 bases; junction bases not matched to a gene: 11. Germline CDR1 reads SGHVS; CDR2 reads FQNEAQ. This CDR3 has 16 amino acids. The CDR3 DNA sequence: TGTGCCAGCAGCAATGGACAGGGAACTTTTGCCTACGAGCAGTACTTC. Residues: CASSNGQGTFAYEQYF.

J is TRBJ2-7 and V is TRBV4-1; unclear D gene. This CDR3 has 14 amino acids. Germline CDR1 MGHRA, CDR2 YSYEKL. V shed 0 bases and J shed 5 bases, with 11 bases lying between them. CDR3 sequence reads: CASSQEPGWDEQYV. The CDR3 nucleotides read TGCGCCAGCAGCCAAGAACCAGGTTGGGACGAGCAGTACGTC.

For this clonotype: A much larger clone differs by one base, so this may be a read error. The CDR3 spells CASSIAVGQGIYEQYF. The CDR3 nucleotides are TGTGCCAGCAGCATAGCCGTGGGACAGGGTATCTACGAGCAGTACTTC. V usage is TRBV7-9 and J usage is TRBJ2-7, with TRBD1 matching 9 bases. This CDR3 region has 16 residues. The germline V gene encodes CDR1 SEHNR and CDR2 FQNEAQ (reference sequence). The whole variable domain, filled in from reference TRBV7-9 and TRBJ2-7, reads DTGVSQNPRHKITKRGQNVTFRCDPISEHNRLYWYRQTLGQGPEFLTYFQNEAQLEKSRLLSDRFSAERPKGSFSTLEIQRTEQGDSAMYLCASSIAVGQGIYEQYFGPGTRLTVT.

This clonotype turned up a few times. The genes are TRBV7-2 and TRBJ2-3, with no clear D. Germline V gives CDR1 SGHTA, CDR2 FQGNSA. V lost 2 bases and J lost 2, with 11 bases in between. There are 15 residues in the CDR3. The CDR3 reads CASSLQTRFTDTQYF. Here the CDR3 DNA reads TGTGCCAGCAGCTTACAGACACGCTTCACAGATACGCAGTATTTT. Complete variable domain (other parts from reference TRBV7-2 and TRBJ2-3): GAGVSQSPSNKVTEKGKDVELRCDPISGHTALYWYRQSLGQGLEFLIYFQGNSAPDKSGLPSDRFSAERTGGSVSTLTIQRTQQEDSAVYLCASSLQTRFTDTQYFGPGTRLTVL.

This chain joins TRBV12-3 or TRBV12-4 and TRBJ1-1; D perhaps matches TRBD1 (5 bases). Trimming removed 5 bases at V and 4 bases at J, with 17 bases between. This CDR3 comprises 15 residues. CDR3 region: CASSQGLTRGTEAFF. CDR3 sequence (DNA): TGTGCCAGCAGTCAGGGCCTCACCCGGGGCACTGAAGCTTTCTTT.

The DNA of the CDR3 is TGTGCCAGCAGCCAAGAGGGGACTAGCGGGGCCTACAATGAGCAGTTCTTC. Amino acids: CASSQEGTSGAYNEQFF. This sequence joins TRBV4-2 and TRBJ2-1; 13 positions agree with TRBD2. The CDR3 is 17 amino acids. The germline gives CDR1 LGHNA, CDR2 YNFKEQ. V shed 0 bases, J shed 2 bases, and the junction held 1 base outside the gene matches.